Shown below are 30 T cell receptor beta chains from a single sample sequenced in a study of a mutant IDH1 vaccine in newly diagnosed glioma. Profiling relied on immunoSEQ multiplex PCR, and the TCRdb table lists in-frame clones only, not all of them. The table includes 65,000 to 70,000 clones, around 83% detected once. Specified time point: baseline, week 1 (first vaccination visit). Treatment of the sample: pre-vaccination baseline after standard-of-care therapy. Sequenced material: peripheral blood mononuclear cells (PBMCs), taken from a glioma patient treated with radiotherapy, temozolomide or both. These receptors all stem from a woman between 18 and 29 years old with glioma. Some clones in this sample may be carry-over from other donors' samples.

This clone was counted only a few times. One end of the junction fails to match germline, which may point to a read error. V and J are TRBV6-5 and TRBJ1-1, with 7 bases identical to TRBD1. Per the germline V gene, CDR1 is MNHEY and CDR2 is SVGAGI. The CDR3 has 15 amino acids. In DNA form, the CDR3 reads TGTGCCACCAGTCCCGGGACAGCGGTGGGGGGAGAAGCTTTCTTT. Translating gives CATSPGTAVGGEAFF.

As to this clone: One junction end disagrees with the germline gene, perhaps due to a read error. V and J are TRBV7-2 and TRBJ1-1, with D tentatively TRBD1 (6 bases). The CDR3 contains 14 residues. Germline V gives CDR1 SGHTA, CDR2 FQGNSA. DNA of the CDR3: TGTGCCAGCACCTTAGCCGGCAGGGGCACTGAAGCTTTCTTT. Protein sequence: CASTLAGRGTEAFF.

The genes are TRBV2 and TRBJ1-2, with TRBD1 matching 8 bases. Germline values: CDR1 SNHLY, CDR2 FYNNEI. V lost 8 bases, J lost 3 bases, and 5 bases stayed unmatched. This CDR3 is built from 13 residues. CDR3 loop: CASQGATDYGYTF. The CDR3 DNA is TGTGCCAGCCAGGGGGCCACTGACTATGGCTACACCTTC.

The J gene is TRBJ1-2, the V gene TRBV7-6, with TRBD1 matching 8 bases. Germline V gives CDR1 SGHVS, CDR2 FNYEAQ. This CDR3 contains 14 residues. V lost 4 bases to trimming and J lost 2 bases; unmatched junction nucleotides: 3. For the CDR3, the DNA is TGTGCCAGCAGCTCTCGACAGGGGAACTATGGCTACACCTTC. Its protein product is CASSSRQGNYGYTF.

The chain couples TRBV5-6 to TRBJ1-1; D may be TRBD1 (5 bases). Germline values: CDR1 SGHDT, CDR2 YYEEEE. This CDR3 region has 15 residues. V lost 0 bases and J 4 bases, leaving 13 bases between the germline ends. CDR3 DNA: TGTGCCAGCAGCTTGGTGCGGGGCTACTCCACTGAAGCTTTCTTT. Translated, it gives CASSLVRGYSTEAFF.

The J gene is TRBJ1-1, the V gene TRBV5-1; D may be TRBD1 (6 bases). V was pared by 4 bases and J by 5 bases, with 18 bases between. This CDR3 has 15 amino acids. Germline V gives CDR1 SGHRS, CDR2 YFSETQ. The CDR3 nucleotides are TGCGCCAGCAGCCCGGCGGGGGGGGGCAAGACTGAAGCTTTCTTT. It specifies CASSPAGGGKTEAFF.

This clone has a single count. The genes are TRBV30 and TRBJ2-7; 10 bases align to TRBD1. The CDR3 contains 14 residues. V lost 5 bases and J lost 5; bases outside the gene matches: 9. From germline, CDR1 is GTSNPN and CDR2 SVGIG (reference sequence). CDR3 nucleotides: TGTGCCTGGCACTCCGGGACAGGGGTGAACGAGCAGTACTTC. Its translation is CAWHSGTGVNEQYF.

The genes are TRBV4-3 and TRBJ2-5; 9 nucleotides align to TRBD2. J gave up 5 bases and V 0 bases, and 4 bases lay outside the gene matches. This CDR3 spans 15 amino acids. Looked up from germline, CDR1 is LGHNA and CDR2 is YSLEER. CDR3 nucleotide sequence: TGCGCCAGCAGCCAAGATCCTAGCGGGGTGGAGACCCAGTACTTC. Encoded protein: CASSQDPSGVETQYF.

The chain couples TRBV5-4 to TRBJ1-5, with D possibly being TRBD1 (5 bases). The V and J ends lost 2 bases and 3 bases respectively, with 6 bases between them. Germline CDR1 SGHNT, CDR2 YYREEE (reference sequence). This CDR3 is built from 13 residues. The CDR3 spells CASSLGVNQPQHF. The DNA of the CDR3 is TGTGCCAGCAGCTTAGGGGTCAATCAGCCCCAGCATTTT.

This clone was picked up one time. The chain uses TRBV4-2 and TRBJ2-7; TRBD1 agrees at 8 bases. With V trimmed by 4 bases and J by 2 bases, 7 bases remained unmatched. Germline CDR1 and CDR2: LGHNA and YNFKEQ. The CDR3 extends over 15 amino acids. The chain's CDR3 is CASSPPLQGAYEQYF. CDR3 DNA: TGTGCCAGCAGCCCTCCATTACAGGGGGCCTACGAGCAGTACTTC.

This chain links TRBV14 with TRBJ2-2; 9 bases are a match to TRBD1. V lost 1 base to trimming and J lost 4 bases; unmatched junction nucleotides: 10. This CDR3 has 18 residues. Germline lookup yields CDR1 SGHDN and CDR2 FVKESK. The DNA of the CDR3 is TGTGCCAGCAGCCAAGCCAGGTGGGGGACAGGGTTCACCGGGGAGCTGTTTTTT. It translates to CASSQARWGTGFTGELFF.

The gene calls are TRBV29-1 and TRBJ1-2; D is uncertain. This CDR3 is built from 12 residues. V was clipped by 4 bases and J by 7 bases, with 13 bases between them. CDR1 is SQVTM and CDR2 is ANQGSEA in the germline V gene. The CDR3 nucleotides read TGCAGCGTTGGTTTGCCGGCGGCTGGCTACACCTTC. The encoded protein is CSVGLPAAGYTF.

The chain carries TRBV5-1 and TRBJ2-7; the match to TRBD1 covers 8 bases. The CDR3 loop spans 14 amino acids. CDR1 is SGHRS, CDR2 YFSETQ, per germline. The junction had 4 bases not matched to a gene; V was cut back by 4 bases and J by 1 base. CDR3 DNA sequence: TGCGCCAGCAGCGCCGGACAGGGTTCCTACGAGCAGTACTTC. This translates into CASSAGQGSYEQYF.

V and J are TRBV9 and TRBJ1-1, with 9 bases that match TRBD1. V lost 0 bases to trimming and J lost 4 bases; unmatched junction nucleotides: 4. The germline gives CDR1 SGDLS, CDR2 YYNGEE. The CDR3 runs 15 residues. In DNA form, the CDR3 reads TGTGCCAGCAGCGTAGCGGGACAGGGAGGCACTGAAGCTTTCTTT. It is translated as CASSVAGQGGTEAFF.

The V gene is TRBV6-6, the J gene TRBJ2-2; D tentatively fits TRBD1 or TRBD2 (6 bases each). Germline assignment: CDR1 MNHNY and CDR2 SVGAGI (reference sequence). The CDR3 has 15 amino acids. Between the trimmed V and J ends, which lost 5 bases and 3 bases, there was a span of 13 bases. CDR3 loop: CASSTRGPDTGELFF. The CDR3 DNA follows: TGTGCCAGCAGTACCCGGGGGCCGGACACCGGGGAGCTGTTTTTT.

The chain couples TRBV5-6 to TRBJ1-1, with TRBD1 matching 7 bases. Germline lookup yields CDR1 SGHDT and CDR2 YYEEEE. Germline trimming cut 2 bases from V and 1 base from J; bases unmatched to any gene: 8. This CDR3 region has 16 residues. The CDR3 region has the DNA TGTGCCAGCAGCTTAATCGGGGACAGCAAGAACACTGAAGCTTTCTTT. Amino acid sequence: CASSLIGDSKNTEAFF.

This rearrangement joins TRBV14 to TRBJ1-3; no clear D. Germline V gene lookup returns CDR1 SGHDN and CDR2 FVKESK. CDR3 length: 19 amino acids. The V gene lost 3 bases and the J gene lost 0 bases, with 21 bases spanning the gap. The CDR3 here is CASSHGPGKTTYSGNTIYF. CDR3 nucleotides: TGTGCCAGCAGCCATGGGCCGGGTAAAACGACCTACTCTGGAAACACCATATATTTT.

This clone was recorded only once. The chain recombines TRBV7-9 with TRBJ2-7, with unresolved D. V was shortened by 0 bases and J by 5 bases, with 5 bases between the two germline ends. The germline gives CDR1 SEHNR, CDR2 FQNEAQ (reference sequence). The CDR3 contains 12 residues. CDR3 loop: CASSLALDEQYF. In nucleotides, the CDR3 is TGTGCCAGCAGCTTAGCGTTGGACGAGCAGTACTTC.

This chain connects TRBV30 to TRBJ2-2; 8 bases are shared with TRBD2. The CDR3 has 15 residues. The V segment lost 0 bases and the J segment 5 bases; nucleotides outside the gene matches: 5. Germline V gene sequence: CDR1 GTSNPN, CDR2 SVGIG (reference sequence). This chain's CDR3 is CAWSVAGVRTGELFF. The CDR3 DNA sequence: TGTGCCTGGAGTGTAGCGGGGGTCCGGACCGGGGAGCTGTTTTTT.

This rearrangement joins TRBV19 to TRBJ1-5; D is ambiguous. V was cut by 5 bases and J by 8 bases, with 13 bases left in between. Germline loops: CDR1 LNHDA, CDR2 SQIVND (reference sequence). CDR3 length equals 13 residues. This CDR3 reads CASSGPGLEPQHF. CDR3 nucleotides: TGTGCCAGTAGTGGTCCGGGCTTGGAGCCCCAGCATTTT.

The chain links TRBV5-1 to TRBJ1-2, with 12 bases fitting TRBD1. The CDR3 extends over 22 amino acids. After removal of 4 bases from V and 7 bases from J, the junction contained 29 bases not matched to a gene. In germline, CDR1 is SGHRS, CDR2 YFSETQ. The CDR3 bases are TGCGCCAGCAGCCCAGATGGTCCCGGGACAGGGGGCTCAGGACGATTCATGAGTGGCTACACCTTC. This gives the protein CASSPDGPGTGGSGRFMSGYTF.

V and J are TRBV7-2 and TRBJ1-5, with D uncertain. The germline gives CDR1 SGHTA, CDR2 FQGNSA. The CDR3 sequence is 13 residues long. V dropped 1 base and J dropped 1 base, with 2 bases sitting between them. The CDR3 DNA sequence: TGTGCCAGCAGCTTAGAAAGCAATCAGCCCCAGCATTTT. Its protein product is CASSLESNQPQHF.

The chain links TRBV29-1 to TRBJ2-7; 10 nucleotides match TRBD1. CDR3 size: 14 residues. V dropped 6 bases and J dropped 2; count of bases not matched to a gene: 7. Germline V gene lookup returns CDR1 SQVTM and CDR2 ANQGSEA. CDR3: CSVVGTGATYEQYF. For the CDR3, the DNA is TGCAGCGTGGTCGGGACAGGGGCCACCTACGAGCAGTACTTC.

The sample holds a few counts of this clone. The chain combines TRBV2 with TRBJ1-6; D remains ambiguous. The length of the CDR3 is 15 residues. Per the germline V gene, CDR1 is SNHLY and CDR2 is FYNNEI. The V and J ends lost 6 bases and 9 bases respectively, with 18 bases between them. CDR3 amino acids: CASRETAVPSSPLHF. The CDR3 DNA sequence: TGTGCCAGCAGGGAAACAGCAGTTCCTTCTTCACCCCTCCACTTT.

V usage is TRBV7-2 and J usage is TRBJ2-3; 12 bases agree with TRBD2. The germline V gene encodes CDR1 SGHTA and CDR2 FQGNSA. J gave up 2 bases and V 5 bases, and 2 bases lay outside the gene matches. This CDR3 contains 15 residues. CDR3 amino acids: CASSGLAGFTDTQYF. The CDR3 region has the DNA TGTGCCAGCAGCGGACTAGCGGGGTTCACAGATACGCAGTATTTT.

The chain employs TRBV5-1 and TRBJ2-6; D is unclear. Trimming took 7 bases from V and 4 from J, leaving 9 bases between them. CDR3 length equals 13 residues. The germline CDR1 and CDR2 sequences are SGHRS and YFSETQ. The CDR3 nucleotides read TGCGCCAGCCGTCTTGCCGGGGCCAACGTCCTGACTTTC. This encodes CASRLAGANVLTF.

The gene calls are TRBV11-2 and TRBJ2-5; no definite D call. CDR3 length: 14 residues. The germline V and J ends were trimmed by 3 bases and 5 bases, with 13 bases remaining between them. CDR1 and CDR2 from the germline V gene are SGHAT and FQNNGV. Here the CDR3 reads CASSLELRAETQYF. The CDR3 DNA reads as TGTGCCAGCAGCTTGGAGCTCCGGGCGGAGACCCAGTACTTC.

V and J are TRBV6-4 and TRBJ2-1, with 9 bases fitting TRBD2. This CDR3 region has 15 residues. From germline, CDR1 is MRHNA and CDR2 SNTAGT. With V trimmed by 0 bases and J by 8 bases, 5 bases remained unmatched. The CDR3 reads CASSDSGGGADEQFF. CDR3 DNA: TGTGCCAGCAGTGACTCCGGCGGGGGGGCTGATGAGCAGTTCTTC.

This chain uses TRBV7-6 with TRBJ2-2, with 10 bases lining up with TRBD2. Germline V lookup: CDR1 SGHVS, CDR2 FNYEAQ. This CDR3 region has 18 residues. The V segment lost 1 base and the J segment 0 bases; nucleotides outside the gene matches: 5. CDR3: CASSLVPSGGPNTGELFF. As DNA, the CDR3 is TGTGCCAGCAGCTTAGTCCCTAGCGGGGGCCCGAACACCGGGGAGCTGTTTTTT.

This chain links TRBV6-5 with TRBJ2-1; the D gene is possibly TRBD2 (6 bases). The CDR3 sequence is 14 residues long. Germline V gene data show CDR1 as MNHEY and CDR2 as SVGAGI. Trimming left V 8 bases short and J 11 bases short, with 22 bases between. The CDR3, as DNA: TGTGCCAGCTCCCGCTCCGGGACTTCAAGTCAGCAGTTCTTC. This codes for CASSRSGTSSQQFF.